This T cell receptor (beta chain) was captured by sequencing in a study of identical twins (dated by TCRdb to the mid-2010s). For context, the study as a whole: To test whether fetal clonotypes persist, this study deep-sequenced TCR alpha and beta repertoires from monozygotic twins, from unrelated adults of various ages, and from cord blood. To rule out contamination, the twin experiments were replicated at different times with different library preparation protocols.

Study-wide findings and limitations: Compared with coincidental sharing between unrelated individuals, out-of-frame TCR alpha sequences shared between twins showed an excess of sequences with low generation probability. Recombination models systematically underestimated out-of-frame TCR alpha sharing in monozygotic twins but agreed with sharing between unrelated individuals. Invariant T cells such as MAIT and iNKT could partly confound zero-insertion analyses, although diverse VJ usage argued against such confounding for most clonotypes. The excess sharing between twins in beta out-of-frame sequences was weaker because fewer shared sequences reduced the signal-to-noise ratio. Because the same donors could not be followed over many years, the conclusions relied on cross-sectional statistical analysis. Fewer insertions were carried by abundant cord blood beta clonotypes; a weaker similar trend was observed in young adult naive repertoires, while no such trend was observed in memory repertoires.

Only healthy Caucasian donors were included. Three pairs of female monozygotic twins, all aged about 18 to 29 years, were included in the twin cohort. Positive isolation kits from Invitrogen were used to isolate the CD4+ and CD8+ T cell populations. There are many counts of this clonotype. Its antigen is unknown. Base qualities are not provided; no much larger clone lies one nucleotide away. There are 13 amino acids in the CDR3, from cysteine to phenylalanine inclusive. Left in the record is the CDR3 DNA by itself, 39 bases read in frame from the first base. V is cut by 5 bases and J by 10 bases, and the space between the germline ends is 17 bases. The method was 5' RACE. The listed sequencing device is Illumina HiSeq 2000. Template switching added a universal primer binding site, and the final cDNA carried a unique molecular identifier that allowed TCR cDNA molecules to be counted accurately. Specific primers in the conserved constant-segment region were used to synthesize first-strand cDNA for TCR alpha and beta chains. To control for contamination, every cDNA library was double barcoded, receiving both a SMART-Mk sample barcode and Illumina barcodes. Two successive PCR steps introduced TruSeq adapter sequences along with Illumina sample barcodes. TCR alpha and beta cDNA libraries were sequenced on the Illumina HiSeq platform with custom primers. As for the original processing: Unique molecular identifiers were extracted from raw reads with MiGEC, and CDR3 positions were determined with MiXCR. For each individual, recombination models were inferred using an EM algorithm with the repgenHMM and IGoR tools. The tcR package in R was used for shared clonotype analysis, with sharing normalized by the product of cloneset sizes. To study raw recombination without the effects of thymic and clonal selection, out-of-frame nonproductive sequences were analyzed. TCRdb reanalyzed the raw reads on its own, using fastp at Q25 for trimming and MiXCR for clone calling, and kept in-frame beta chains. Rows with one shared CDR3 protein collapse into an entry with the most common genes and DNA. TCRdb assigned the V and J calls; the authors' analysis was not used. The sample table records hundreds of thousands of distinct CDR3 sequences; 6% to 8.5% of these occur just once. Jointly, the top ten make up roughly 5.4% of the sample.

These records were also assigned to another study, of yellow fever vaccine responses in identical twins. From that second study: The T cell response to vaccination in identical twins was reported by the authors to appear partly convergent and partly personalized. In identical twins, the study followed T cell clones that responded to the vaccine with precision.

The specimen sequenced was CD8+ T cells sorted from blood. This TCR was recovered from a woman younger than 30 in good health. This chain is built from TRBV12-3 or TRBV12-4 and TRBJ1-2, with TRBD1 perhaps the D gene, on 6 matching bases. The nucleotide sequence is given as TGTGCCAGCAGTCCGAGGACAGAATCCGACTACACCTTC. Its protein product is CASSPRTESDYTF.